This record looks at one TCR beta chain sequence and its context. Antigen specificity is unknown. This entry belongs to a study of shared clonotypes between healthy human individuals. Study-level background: Used for every donor were three CD4 naive, three CD4 memory, two CD8 naive and one CD8 memory plate. Study-level points and caveats: Several donors shared approximately 5% of their naive CD4 clonotypes. Memory subsets had estimated richness that was generally smaller than that of naive subsets.

Terminally differentiated effector memory CD45RA+ cells were excluded from the naive CD8 cells, which were CD45RO-negative and positively selected for CCR7. Germline CDR1 reads LNHDA; CDR2 reads SQIVND (reference sequence). The CDR3 sequence is 13 residues long. The ends were cut back, 8 bases at V and 1 base at J, with 12 bases in the middle. TCRdb's copy holds only in-frame clones and misses some; the assay was immunoSEQ multiplex PCR. This repertoire shows roughly 2.1 million clones, 93% found once; its top ten account for about 1.5%. The clonotype originates from a man aged 18 to 30 in good health. Some clones in this sample may be carry-over from other donors' samples. The material sequenced was naive CD8+ T cells from PBMCs. The chain employs TRBV19 and TRBJ2-7; D possibly corresponds to TRBD2 (5 bases). Here the CDR3 DNA reads TGTGCCAGTCACGGGGTCAGTTCCTACGAGCAGTACTTC. Protein sequence: CASHGVSSYEQYF.